This T cell receptor beta chain was identified during a study of T cells after posttransplantation cyclophosphamide. Points from the study as a whole: Donor-recipient repertoire similarity was low at 1-2 months, rising over year one. Skin or GI-infiltrating T cells shared few TRB sequences with blood.

Sequenced by immunoSEQ multiplex PCR; TCRdb stores in-frame clones only, minus some. This sample has fewer than 25,000 clones; 95% to 98% occur once, and the top ten carry roughly 0.13%. In the case of this clone: As yet, its antigen is unknown.

The naive gate required viable CD3+CD4+ or CD3+CD8+ cells with CCR7+CD45RA+CD45RO-CD95-CD27+CD28+ phenotype. This related bone marrow graft donor gave peripheral blood on the day of marrow donation. There are 15 residues in the CDR3. V was clipped by 3 bases and J by 4 bases; unmatched bases: 5. Germline loops: CDR1 SGHNT, CDR2 YYREEE (reference sequence). The TCR sequence derives from a man between 50 and 59 years old in good health, CMV-negative, and a related stem cell transplant donor. This chain links TRBV5-4 with TRBJ1-2, with 11 bases aligning to TRBD1. The source material was naive CD4+ T cells sorted from PBMCs. The DNA of the CDR3 is TGTGCCAGCAGCTCGGCCGGGACAGGGGGCTATGGCTACACCTTC. Translated: CASSSAGTGGYGYTF.